The clone carrying this T cell receptor beta chain showed up just a few times. Its antigen is undetermined. Carrying unique molecular identifiers, the cDNA also gained a universal primer site through template switching. TCRdb reprocessed the 5' RACE reads via MiXCR and lists one record per CDR3 protein. This table has about 690,000 distinct CDR3 sequences, around 6% appearing once. This entry comes from a study of identical twins. Study-wide results and caveats: There is a chance that invariant MAIT and iNKT cells partially muddied zero-insertion analyses. Cord blood beta clonotypes present at high abundance carried fewer insertions; no such pattern appeared in memory repertoires.

Looked up from germline, CDR1 is SGHAT and CDR2 is FQDESV (reference sequence). The junction had 7 bases not matched to a gene; V was cut back by 1 base and J by 4 bases. The CDR3 is 18 residues long. The V and J genes are TRBV11-1 and TRBJ2-1; 13 bases match TRBD2. This clonotype was obtained from a man in his late teens or twenties in good health. The sample taken for sequencing was naive T cells sorted from blood. The CDR3 DNA is TGTGCCAGCAGCTTAGTGGGACTAGCGGGGAAATTGTACAATGAGCAGTTCTTC. This sequence encodes CASSLVGLAGKLYNEQFF.